There are many counts of the clone carrying this TCR beta chain. The data were obtained in a study of neurological immune-mediated disorders. The sorted libraries involved the use of under 1.2 million CD4+ or CD8+ T cells. This CDR3 comprises 14 residues. The V gene's germline CDR1 is DFQATT and CDR2 SNEGSKA (reference sequence). V dropped 5 bases and J dropped 0 bases, with 11 bases sitting between them. As for the cDNA, it was generated by 5'RACE with 10-nucleotide random UMIs. Every sequencing run produced over 160 million TCR-beta sequences, and the sequences from any one run covered 15-18 subjects. TCRdb analysed the 5' RACE reads with MiXCR anew, one entry per CDR3 protein. The profile shows 30,000 to 45,000 distinct CDR3 sequences, 4.8% of them singletons.

Sequenced sample: CD4+ T cells from blood. This TCR was sampled from a young man in good health. The rearrangement joins TRBV20-1 to TRBJ1-3, with D maybe TRBD1 (6 bases). This chain's CDR3 is CSARDTGSGNTIYF. CDR3 nucleotides: TGCAGTGCTCGGGACACCGGCTCTGGAAACACCATATATTTT.